What follows is one T cell receptor beta chain and its context. The antigen it binds to is not known. Base quality data are lacking; no much larger clone is found one base away. The sample belongs to a study of siplizumab effects on memory and regulatory T cells (dated by TCRdb to between 2019 and 2020). Regarding the complete study: The effect of the anti-CD2 antibody siplizumab on alloreactive T-cell subsets was examined in allogeneic mixed lymphocyte reactions constructed from human PBMCs.

General findings and caveats noted by the study authors: The suppressive function of proliferating Tregs from siplizumab cultures was not functionally confirmed. Among mappable alloreactive CD4+ clones, an average Treg-derived fraction of almost 70% was observed with siplizumab, compared with more than 25% in control reactions. Unstimulated naive T cells appeared more diverse than memory T cells, and naive cells seemed to contribute substantially to the alloresponse. Roughly 80-96% of proliferating CD4+ or CD8+ clones could not be assigned a naive or memory phenotype. The cumulative frequency of alloreactive sequences that could be traced back to unstimulated CD4+ memory T cells was significantly reduced by siplizumab. Because sequences below about 10^-5 frequency were poorly captured, only a minor fraction of alloreactive clones could be mapped to unstimulated subsets.

Receptors were amplified or captured by the immunoSEQ multiplex PCR assay. About 9.9 x 10^4 TCR templates per sample were assayed by the deep sequencing platform. Genomic DNA extracted from sorted T cells was the material used for TCRbeta CDR3 sequencing. As for how the authors treated the data: Clonal analysis of TCRbeta CDR3 data was done in the R programming language. Comparing unstimulated samples against CFSE-low samples taken after the reaction was how alloreactive CD4+ and CD8+ clones were defined. By matching sequences to the repertoires of sorted unstimulated Treg and non-Treg cells, each alloreactive CD4+ clone was assigned a regulatory or non-regulatory origin. The immuneACCESS repertoire file appears here via TCRdb, limited to in-frame rearrangements. These files lack a portion of the clones; in checked studies, under half of the deficit traces to unresolved V genes, and the cause of the others is not known. That table furnishes V, J and clone size, whereas the DNA furnished D and trimming. The sample profile shows more than 90,000 clones; roughly 91% of them were found once. Of the sample, more than 10% is held by the ten largest clones.

The CDR3, cysteine through phenylalanine, is 11 amino acids long. Left in the record is the CDR3 DNA by itself, 33 bases read in frame from the first base. V is cut by 3 bases and J by 0 bases, and the space between the germline ends is 1 base. From the germline V gene, CDR1 is SGHDT and CDR2 is YYEEEE. Sorted unstimulated T cells, along with proliferating T cells recovered from mixed lymphocyte reactions, underwent TCRbeta CDR3 sequencing. Fresh whole blood from approximately 9 HLA-typed healthy donors was used to isolate PBMCs. Unstimulated CD4+ non-regulatory T cells were FACS-sorted to map the origin of alloreactive clones.

Sequencing input: non-Treg CD4+ T cells sorted from blood. The cell subset or site label for this specimen denotes: FACS-sorted unstimulated CD4+ non-regulatory T cells. This sequence originates from a human donor in good health. The chain uses TRBV5-6 and TRBJ2-7, with no D gene named confidently. The sequenced DNA is TGTGCCAGCAGCTCCTCCTACGAGCAGTACTTC. It translates to CASSSSYEQYF.